These 2 T cell receptor beta chains were all obtained from the same sample, sequenced in a study of cytomegalovirus exposure and HLA in healthy donors. It was with 60 Vbeta and 13 Jbeta primers that the PCR ran. The assay was immunoSEQ multiplex PCR, and TCRdb's table has in-frame clones only and misses some. The data hold 80,000 to 100,000 clones, with roughly 70% observed a single time. The sample comprised PBMCs. These receptors originate from a woman aged 18 to 35 in good health and CMV-seropositive.

The J gene is TRBJ2-7, the V gene TRBV28; the match to TRBD2 covers 11 bases. This CDR3 comprises 16 residues. V was pared by 6 bases and J by 2 bases, with 9 bases of the junction left unmatched. Germline CDR1 and CDR2: MDHEN and SYDVKM. The CDR3 loop reads CASSPSGGLAAYEQYF. CDR3 in DNA: TGTGCCAGCAGCCCTAGCGGGGGACTAGCGGCCTACGAGCAGTACTTC.

This chain joins TRBV5-4 and TRBJ2-5; D unresolved. The DNA end lines up better with TRBJ2-7; the J call may be wrong. The germline CDR1 and CDR2 sequences are SGHNT and YYREEE (reference sequence). This CDR3 is 15 amino acids long. The CDR3 loop is CASSLGAVISYEQYF. DNA for the CDR3: TGTGCCAGCAGCTTGGGGGCAGTAATCTCCTACGAGCAGTACTTC.